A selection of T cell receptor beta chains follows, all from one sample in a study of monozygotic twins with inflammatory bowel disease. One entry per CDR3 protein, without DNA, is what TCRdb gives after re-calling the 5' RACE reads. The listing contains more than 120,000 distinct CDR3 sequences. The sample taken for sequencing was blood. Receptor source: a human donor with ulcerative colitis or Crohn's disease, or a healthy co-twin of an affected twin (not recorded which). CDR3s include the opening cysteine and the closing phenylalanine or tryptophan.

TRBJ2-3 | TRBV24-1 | CATSTASAPDTQYF
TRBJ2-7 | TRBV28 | CASSSRAGWSYEQYF
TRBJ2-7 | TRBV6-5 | CASSYSGGGRLDYEQYF
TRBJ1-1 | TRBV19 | CASLPTGGLTNTEAFF
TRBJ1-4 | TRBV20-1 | CSARDGWGYNEKLFF
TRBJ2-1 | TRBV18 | CASSPPIYEQFF
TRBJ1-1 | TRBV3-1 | CASSQAGTNTEAFF
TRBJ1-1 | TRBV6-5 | CASSHRQGRVDTEAFF
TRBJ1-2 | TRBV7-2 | CASSWVSSSPEGYTF
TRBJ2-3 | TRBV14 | CASSQRRSTGTLDADTQYF
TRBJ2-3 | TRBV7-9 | CASSMPPDTQYF
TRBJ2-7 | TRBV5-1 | CASSLETGMREQYF
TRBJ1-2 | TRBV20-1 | CSAKQDRSSGGYTF
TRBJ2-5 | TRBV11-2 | CASSLSRAQETQYF
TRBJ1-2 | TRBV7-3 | CASSPTANYGYTF
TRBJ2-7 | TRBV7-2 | CASSRCYWEQYF
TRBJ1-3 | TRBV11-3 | CASSLGTTSSGNTIYF
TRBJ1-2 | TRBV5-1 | CASSTGRNIQRGGYTF
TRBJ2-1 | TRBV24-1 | CATSDPSPGTASYNEQFF
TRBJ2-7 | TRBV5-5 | CASSSRRVHEQYF
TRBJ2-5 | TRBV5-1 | CASSLAGGADLETQYF
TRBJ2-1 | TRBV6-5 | CASSYGGQNEQFF
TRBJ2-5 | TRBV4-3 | CASSPLTSSQETQYF
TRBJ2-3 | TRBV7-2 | CASSLGRSTDTQYF
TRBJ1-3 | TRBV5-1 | CASSPIGSSGNTIYF
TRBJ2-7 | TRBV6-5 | CASSNSGYEQYF
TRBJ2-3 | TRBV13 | CASSQSGGDTDTQYF
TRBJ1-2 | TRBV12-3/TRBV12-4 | CASNLAGYGYTF
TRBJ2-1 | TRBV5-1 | CASSLTSGGRTNEQFF
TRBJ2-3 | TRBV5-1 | CASSLAGTSGDTQYF
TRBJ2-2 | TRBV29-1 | CSVRGLASNTGELFF
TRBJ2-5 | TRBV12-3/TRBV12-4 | CASSMYQETQYF
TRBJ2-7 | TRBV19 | CASSAPGQGYYEQYF
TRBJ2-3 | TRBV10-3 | CAISFPPGGMLSTDTQYF
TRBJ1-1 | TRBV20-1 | CSARDLRAVQGGVWPNTEAFF
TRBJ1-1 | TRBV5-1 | CASSSSEGTEAFF
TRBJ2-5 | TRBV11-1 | CASTMDRAETQYF
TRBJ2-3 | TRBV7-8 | CASSLVSGGRVNTQYF
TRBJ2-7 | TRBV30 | CAWSVGLAYEQYF
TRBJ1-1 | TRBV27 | CASSLSAILMGTGAFF
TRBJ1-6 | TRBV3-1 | CASSQAIDSPLHF
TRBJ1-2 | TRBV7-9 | CASSLFPGPGYNF
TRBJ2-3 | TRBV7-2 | CASRSGGGWADTQYF
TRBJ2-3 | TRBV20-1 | CSAPQGRRLTDTQYF
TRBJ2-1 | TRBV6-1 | CATIRTSGGHGNEQFF
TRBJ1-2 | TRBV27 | CASSLSRGSYGYTF
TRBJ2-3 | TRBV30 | CAWSASGGGTDTQYF
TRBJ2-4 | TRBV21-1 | CASSKGAGRGSIQYF
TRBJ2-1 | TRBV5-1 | CASSQTGDNEQFF
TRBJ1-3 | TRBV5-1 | CASSLGTGLGSGNTIYF
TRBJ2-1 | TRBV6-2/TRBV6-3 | CASTGTGNGWEQFF
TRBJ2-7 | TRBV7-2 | CASSLETGTYEQYF
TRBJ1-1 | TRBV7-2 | CASSPGAGLMNTEAFF
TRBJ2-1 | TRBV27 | CASSRPAGYNEQFF